This TCR beta chain comes out of a study of technical replicates of blood from several donors. Assay: immunoSEQ multiplex PCR; the TCRdb copy retains only in-frame clones and omits some. Here the sample spans tens of thousands of clones, under 96% being singletons. Sequencing was done on a sample of T cells isolated from PBMCs. The sequence was collected from a human donor in good health.

The CDR3: CASSGGQITGELFF. Here the CDR3 DNA reads TGTGCCAGCAGTGGTGGACAAATTACCGGGGAGCTGTTTTTT. J is TRBJ2-2 and V is TRBV28, with TRBD1 as a possible D gene (5 bases). The V end was cut by 5 bases, the J end by 5 bases, with 12 bases between. The V gene's germline CDR1 is MDHEN and CDR2 SYDVKM. This CDR3 is built from 14 residues.